Shown below are 23 T cell receptor beta chains from a single sample sequenced in a study of blood T cell repertoires in COVID-19. Produced via immunoSEQ multiplex PCR; TCRdb's table is partial and in-frame only. The profile shows around 250,000 clones, nearly 85% of them singletons. The sample taken for sequencing was peripheral blood. The receptors were sampled from a human donor in a cohort sampled during active COVID-19.

The genes are TRBV5-1 and TRBJ1-2; TRBD1 agrees at 9 bases. The trim removed 3 bases at V and 8 bases at J, leaving 8 bases unmatched. Looked up from germline, CDR1 is SGHRS and CDR2 is YFSETQ. The CDR3 has 14 residues. The CDR3 here is CASSSSGTGTGYTF. CDR3 bases: TGCGCCAGCAGCTCGTCCGGGACAGGGACCGGCTACACCTTC.

The CDR3 reads CASSYTQGPGTQYF. The CDR3 nucleotides are TGTGCCAGTAGTTACACACAGGGCCCGGGAACCCAGTACTTC. The chain is built from TRBV19 and TRBJ2-5; the D gene is possibly TRBD1 (6 bases). The CDR3 extends over 14 amino acids. V dropped 5 bases and J dropped 8 bases, with 18 bases sitting between them. CDR1 is LNHDA, CDR2 SQIVND, per germline (reference sequence).

The chain has TRBV4-1 and TRBJ1-6; D is uncertain. Germline CDR1 is MGHRA and CDR2 is YSYEKL. CDR3 length: 14 residues. V was clipped by 3 bases and J by 9 bases, with 12 bases between them. The CDR3: CASSQAGMGSPLHF. The CDR3 DNA follows: TGCGCCAGCAGCCAGGCGGGGATGGGTTCACCCCTCCACTTT.

J is TRBJ1-6 and V is TRBV28; perhaps TRBD1 as D (5 bases). Per the germline V gene, CDR1 is MDHEN and CDR2 is SYDVKM. The CDR3 runs to 15 residues. V lost 1 base to trimming and J lost 7 bases, with 11 bases between them. CDR3 in DNA: TGTGCCAGCAGTTTATTTCGGGGGGTGAATTCACCCCTCCACTTT. It specifies CASSLFRGVNSPLHF.

The J gene is TRBJ1-1, the V gene TRBV7-8, with D unresolved. This CDR3 is 14 amino acids long. With 6 bases removed from V and 3 bases from J, the gap between germline ends came to 14 bases. Looked up from germline, CDR1 is SGHVS and CDR2 is FQNEAQ. The CDR3 DNA reads as TGTGCCAGCAGATTTACAGCCGGGGACACTGAAGCTTTCTTT. Protein product: CASRFTAGDTEAFF.

The chain links TRBV11-2 to TRBJ2-7; 7 bases are shared with TRBD1. With V trimmed by 5 bases and J by 2 bases, 12 bases remained unmatched. The CDR3 runs to 16 residues. Germline assignment: CDR1 SGHAT and CDR2 FQNNGV. CDR3 sequence reads: CASSPINRGETYEQYF. In DNA form, the CDR3 reads TGTGCCAGCAGCCCGATTAACAGGGGAGAGACCTACGAGCAGTACTTC.

The J gene is TRBJ1-2, the V gene TRBV7-9; possibly TRBD1 for D (5 bases). Trimming took 2 bases from V and 8 from J, leaving 9 bases between them. Germline V CDR1 and CDR2: SEHNR, FQNEAQ (reference sequence). This CDR3 has 12 amino acids. The CDR3 protein is CASSLRGWGYTF. The CDR3 DNA sequence: TGTGCCAGCAGCTTAAGGGGTTGGGGCTACACCTTC.

V is TRBV9 and J is TRBJ2-7, with D possibly being TRBD2 (6 bases). The V and J ends lost 3 bases and 5 bases respectively, with 15 bases between them. The CDR3 is 14 residues long. Germline V lookup: CDR1 SGDLS, CDR2 YYNGEE. The DNA of the CDR3 is TGTGCCAGCAGCGCGAACCCGGGAGTGGACGAGCAGTACTTC. It encodes CASSANPGVDEQYF.

The chain joins TRBV4-1 to TRBJ2-5, with 8 bases identical to TRBD2. CDR3 length equals 17 residues. The germline gives CDR1 MGHRA, CDR2 YSYEKL. J was trimmed by 7 bases and V by 1 base; bases with no gene match: 14. The CDR3 is CASSQVVGAGGPTTQYF. The CDR3 coding sequence is TGCGCCAGCAGCCAAGTGGTTGGGGCGGGAGGTCCGACGACCCAGTACTTC.

In this sample, this clone turned up a few times. The J gene is TRBJ2-7, the V gene TRBV5-6; D is unresolved. This CDR3 has 11 residues. Per germline, CDR1 SGHDT and CDR2 YYEEEE. V dropped 2 bases and J dropped 3 bases, with 3 bases sitting between them. The CDR3: CASSFRYEQYF. CDR3 nucleotides: TGTGCCAGCAGCTTTCGCTACGAGCAGTACTTC. The whole variable domain, filled in from reference TRBV5-6 and TRBJ2-7, reads DAGVTQSPTHLIKTRGQQVTLRCSPKSGHDTVSWYQQALGQGPQFIFQYYEEEERQRGNFPDRFSGHQFPNYSSELNVNALLLGDSALYLCASSFRYEQYFGPGTRLTVT.

The chain recombines TRBV7-5 with TRBJ2-5; TRBD1, the D gene given by the table, was not confirmed from the DNA. TRBV7-5 is annotated as a pseudogene. CDR3 length: 13 residues. CDR3 in amino acids: CAGRGHPQETQYF. The CDR3 nucleotides read TGTGCCGGAAGGGGACACCCCCAAGAGACCCAGTACTTC.

This clone showed up just once. This chain uses TRBV6-2 or TRBV6-3 with TRBJ2-7; TRBD2 matches at 10 bases. Germline-derived CDR1 and CDR2 are MNHEY and SVGEGT. The ends lost 5 bases at V and 6 bases at J; junction bases unmatched: 7. CDR3 length: 14 residues. As DNA, the CDR3 is TGTGCCAGCAGTAACCCAGGGACTAGCGCCGAGCAGTACTTC. Translating gives CASSNPGTSAEQYF.

The chain is built from TRBV5-8 and TRBJ1-2; 8 positions match TRBD1. The V segment lost 0 bases and the J segment 3 bases; nucleotides outside the gene matches: 4. The CDR3 has 15 amino acids. Germline-derived CDR1 and CDR2 are SGHTS and YDEGEE. CDR3 DNA sequence: TGTGCCAGCAGCTTGGAGCAGGGGGCATACTATGGCTACACCTTC. The encoded protein is CASSLEQGAYYGYTF. Together with reference TRBV5-8 and TRBJ1-2, the CDR3 gives the full variable domain: EAGVTQSPTHLIKTRGQQATLRCSPISGHTSVYWYQQALGLGLQFLLWYDEGEERNRGNFPPRFSGRQFPNYSSELNVNALELEDSALYLCASSLEQGAYYGYTFGSGTRLTVV.

V usage is TRBV5-6 and J usage is TRBJ2-3; tentatively, D is TRBD1 (5 bases). Germline values: CDR1 SGHDT, CDR2 YYEEEE. Deletions cut 2 bases from V and 2 bases from J, with 15 bases between. The CDR3 loop spans 16 amino acids. CDR3 nucleotide sequence: TGTGCCAGCAGCTTATATAACGACAGACACACAGATACGCAGTATTTT. It encodes CASSLYNDRHTDTQYF.

The CDR3 coding sequence is TGTGCCAGCAGCCTTTGGCCAGGTCAAGAGACCCAGTACTTC. Its translation: CASSLWPGQETQYF. The genes are TRBV11-1 and TRBJ2-5; D not resolved. The germline gives CDR1 SGHAT, CDR2 FQDESV (reference sequence). The CDR3 is made up of 14 amino acids. V was shortened by 5 bases and J by 2 bases, with 12 bases between the two germline ends.

The chain links TRBV5-1 to TRBJ1-6; 9 nucleotides agree with TRBD1. Losses at the gene ends were 4 bases for V and 7 bases for J; bases not matched to a gene: 3. Germline V lookup: CDR1 SGHRS, CDR2 YFSETQ. The CDR3 has 14 amino acids. CDR3 sequence: CASSQGQGNSPLHF. CDR3 bases: TGCGCCAGCAGCCAAGGACAGGGGAATTCACCCCTCCACTTT.

This chain uses TRBV2 with TRBJ1-4; the D gene is possibly TRBD1 (6 bases). The V gene's germline CDR1 is SNHLY and CDR2 FYNNEI. V was pared by 3 bases and J by 7 bases, with 18 bases between. This CDR3 contains 16 residues. The CDR3 region is CASSEDQTRGGEKLFF. CDR3 in DNA: TGTGCCAGCAGTGAGGACCAAACCAGGGGCGGTGAAAAACTGTTTTTT.

Only a few counts were recorded for this clone. Within the sample, other DNA sequences also encode this same CDR3. The CDR3 coding sequence is TGTGCCAGCAGCCCTGGACTAGCGGGCCCACAAGAGACCCAGTACTTC. Translation: CASSPGLAGPQETQYF. This chain links TRBV7-6 with TRBJ2-5, with 11 nucleotides matching TRBD2. This CDR3 is built from 16 residues. Germline V gene lookup returns CDR1 SGHVS and CDR2 FNYEAQ. The V and J ends lost 5 bases and 2 bases, in that order; junction bases with no gene match: 7.

J is TRBJ1-1 and V is TRBV7-2; perhaps TRBD1 as D (5 bases). The length of the CDR3 is 15 residues. CDR1 is SGHTA and CDR2 is FQGNSA in the germline V gene. Trimming removed 3 bases from V and 1 base from J, with 12 bases in between. CDR3: CASSFFRVGNTEAFF. The CDR3 DNA sequence: TGTGCCAGCAGCTTTTTCAGGGTTGGGAACACTGAAGCTTTCTTT.

The rearrangement uses TRBV2 and TRBJ2-7; 9 positions match TRBD1. CDR1 and CDR2 (germline): SNHLY, FYNNEI. The CDR3 extends over 14 amino acids. Unmatched junction bases numbered 5, after V lost 4 bases and J lost 4 bases. CDR3 amino acids: CASSVRDREYEQYF. In DNA form, the CDR3 reads TGTGCCAGCAGTGTCCGGGACAGGGAGTACGAGCAGTACTTC. Full variable domain (rest looked up from reference TRBV2 and TRBJ2-7): EPEVTQTPSHQVTQMGQEVILRCVPISNHLYFYWYRQILGQKVEFLVSFYNNEISEKSEIFDDQFSVERPDGSNFTLKIRSTKLEDSAMYFCASSVRDREYEQYFGPGTRLTVT.

V usage is TRBV14 and J usage is TRBJ2-3; TRBD1 agrees at 10 bases. The CDR3 is 17 amino acids. V gave up 5 bases and J gave up 4 bases; unmatched junction bases: 12. CDR1 is SGHDN and CDR2 is FVKESK in the germline V gene. The CDR3 sequence: CASSGLPGQGIPDTQYF. For the CDR3, the DNA is TGTGCCAGCAGCGGACTACCGGGACAGGGGATACCAGATACGCAGTATTTT.

The CDR3 DNA reads TGTGCCAGCAGCTTTACAGGGGGGAATCAGCCCCAGCATTTT. Translating it yields CASSFTGGNQPQHF. The chain recombines TRBV7-8 with TRBJ1-5; 8 bases map to TRBD1. In germline, CDR1 is SGHVS, CDR2 FQNEAQ. The ends lost 3 bases at V and 4 bases at J; junction bases unmatched: 2. The CDR3 spans 14 residues.

Concerning this clone itself: A read error may explain this, as a much larger clone is one base away. The chain combines TRBV7-2 with TRBJ2-1; D may be TRBD2 (5 bases). Germline V gene lookup returns CDR1 SGHTA and CDR2 FQGNSA. The CDR3 is made up of 13 amino acids. Trimming took 2 bases from V and 4 from J, leaving 6 bases between them. For the CDR3, the DNA is TGTGCCAGCAGCTTAAGGAGGTACAATGAGCAGTTCTTC. This codes for CASSLRRYNEQFF.